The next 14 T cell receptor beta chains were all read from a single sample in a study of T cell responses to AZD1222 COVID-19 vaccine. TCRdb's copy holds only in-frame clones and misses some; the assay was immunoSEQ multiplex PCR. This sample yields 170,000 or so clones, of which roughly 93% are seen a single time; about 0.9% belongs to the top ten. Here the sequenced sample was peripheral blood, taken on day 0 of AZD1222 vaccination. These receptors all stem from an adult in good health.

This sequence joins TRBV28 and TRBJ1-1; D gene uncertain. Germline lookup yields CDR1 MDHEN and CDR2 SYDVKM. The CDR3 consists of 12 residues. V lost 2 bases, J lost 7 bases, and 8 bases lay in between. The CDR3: CASSLKKLEAFF. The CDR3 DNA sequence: TGTGCCAGCAGTTTAAAAAAACTTGAAGCTTTCTTT.

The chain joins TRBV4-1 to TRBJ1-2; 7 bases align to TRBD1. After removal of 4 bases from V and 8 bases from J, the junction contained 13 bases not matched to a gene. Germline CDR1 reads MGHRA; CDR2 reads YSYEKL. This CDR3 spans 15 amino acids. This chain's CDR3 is CASSLNDLQGRGYTF. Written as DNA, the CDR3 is TGCGCCAGCAGCCTCAACGACCTACAGGGGAGAGGCTACACCTTC.

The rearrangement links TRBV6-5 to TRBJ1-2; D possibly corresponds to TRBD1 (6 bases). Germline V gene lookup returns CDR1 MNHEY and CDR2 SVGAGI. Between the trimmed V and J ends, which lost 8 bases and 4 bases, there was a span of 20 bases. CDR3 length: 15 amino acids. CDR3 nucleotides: TGTGCCAGCCGTTTAGCGGGGGCGTCAAGCTATGGCTACACCTTC. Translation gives CASRLAGASSYGYTF.

Here the CDR3 DNA reads TGTGCCAGCAGTTACGGGACAGGGAAAGGAAACACCATATATTTT. Translating it yields CASSYGTGKGNTIYF. J is TRBJ1-3 and V is TRBV6-5; TRBD1 matches at 9 bases. There are 15 residues in the CDR3. Germline values: CDR1 MNHEY, CDR2 SVGAGI. The J segment lost 4 bases and the V segment lost 2 bases, leaving 3 bases of the junction unmatched.

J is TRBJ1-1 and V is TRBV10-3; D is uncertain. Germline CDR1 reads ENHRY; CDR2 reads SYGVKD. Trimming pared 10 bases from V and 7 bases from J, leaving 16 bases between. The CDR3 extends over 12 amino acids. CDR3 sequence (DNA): TGTGCCACACAAACGCTTAACGGTGAAGCTTTCTTT. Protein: CATQTLNGEAFF.

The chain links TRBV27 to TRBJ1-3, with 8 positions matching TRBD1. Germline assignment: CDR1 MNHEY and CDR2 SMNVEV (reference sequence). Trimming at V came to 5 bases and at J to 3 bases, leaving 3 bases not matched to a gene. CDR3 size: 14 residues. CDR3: CASSQQGGGNTIYF. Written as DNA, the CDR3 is TGTGCCAGCAGTCAACAGGGGGGTGGAAACACCATATATTTT.

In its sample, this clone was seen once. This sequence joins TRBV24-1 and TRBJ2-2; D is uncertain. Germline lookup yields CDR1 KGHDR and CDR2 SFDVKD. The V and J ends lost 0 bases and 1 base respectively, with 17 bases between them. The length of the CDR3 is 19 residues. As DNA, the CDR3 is TGTGCCACCAGTGATTTGAAGGGAACGGTGGCAGTGAACACCGGGGAGCTGTTTTTT. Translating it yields CATSDLKGTVAVNTGELFF.

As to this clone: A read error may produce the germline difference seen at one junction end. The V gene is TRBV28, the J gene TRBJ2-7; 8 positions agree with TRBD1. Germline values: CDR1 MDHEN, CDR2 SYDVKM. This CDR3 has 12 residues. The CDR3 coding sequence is TGTGCCAGCAGTTTAACCAGACAGGGGCTAGGATTC. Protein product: CASSLTRQGLGF.

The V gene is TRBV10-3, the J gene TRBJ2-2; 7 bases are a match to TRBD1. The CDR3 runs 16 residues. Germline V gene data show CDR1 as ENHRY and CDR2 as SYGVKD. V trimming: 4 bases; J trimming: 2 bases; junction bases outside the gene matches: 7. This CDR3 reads CAISGSGQINTGELFF. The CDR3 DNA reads TGTGCCATCAGTGGGTCGGGACAGATAAACACCGGGGAGCTGTTTTTT.

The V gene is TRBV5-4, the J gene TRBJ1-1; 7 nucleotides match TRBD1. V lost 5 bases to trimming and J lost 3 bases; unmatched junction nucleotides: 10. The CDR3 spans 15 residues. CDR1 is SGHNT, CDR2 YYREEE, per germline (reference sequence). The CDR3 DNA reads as TGTGCCAGCAGGTCCAACAGGGGCGAGTACACTGAAGCTTTCTTT. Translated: CASRSNRGEYTEAFF.

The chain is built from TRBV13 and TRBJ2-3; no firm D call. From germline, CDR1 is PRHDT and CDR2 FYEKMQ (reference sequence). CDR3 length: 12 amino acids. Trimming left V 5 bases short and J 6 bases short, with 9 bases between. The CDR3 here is CASSRSSDTQYF. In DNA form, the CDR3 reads TGTGCCAGCAGCCGGAGTAGCGATACGCAGTATTTT.

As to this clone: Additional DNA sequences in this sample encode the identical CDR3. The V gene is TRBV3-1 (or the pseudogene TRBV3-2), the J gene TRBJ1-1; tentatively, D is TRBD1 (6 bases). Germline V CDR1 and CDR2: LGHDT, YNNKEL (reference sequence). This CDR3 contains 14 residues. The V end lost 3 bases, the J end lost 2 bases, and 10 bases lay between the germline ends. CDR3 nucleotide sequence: TGTGCCAGCAGCCAGGCCGGGGGCAACACTGAAGCTTTCTTT. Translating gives CASSQAGGNTEAFF.

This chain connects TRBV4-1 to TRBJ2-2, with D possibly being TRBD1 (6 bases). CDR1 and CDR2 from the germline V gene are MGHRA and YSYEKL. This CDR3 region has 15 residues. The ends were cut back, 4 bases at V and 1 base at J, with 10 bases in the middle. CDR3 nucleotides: TGCGCCAGCAGCCCACGGACAGTGAACACCGGGGAGCTGTTTTTT. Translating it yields CASSPRTVNTGELFF.

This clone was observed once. CDR3 nucleotides: TGCAGCGTTGTTCCTAGCGGGGGGGCCGGGAATGAGCAGTTCTTC. It encodes CSVVPSGGAGNEQFF. The chain is built from TRBV29-1 and TRBJ2-1; 12 nucleotides align to TRBD2. This CDR3 is built from 15 residues. CDR1 and CDR2 from the germline V gene are SQVTM and ANQGSEA. With 4 bases clipped from V and 7 bases from J, the junction kept 8 bases outside the gene matches.